These 24 T cell receptor beta chains were all obtained from the same sample, sequenced in a study of T cell responses to AZD1222 COVID-19 vaccine (dated by TCRdb to about 2021). Libraries were prepared through the immunoSEQ multiplex PCR assay. TCRdb carries this immuneACCESS record with in-frame sequences only. Its versions omit some clonotypes, under half of them owing to an unresolved V gene in the studies checked, with the rest unexplained. This sample lists 100,000 to 140,000 clones; over 80% were detected once. The ten biggest clones cover more than 8% of the sample. What the time point label conveys for this sample: about 28 days (+/-7) after the second vaccine dose. The sample was peripheral blood, taken 28 days after the second AZD1222 dose. These receptors were collected from an adult who received the AZD1222 COVID-19 vaccine.

This clone was counted a single time. CDR3 nucleotide sequence: TGTGCCAGCGGTACAGGGAAACCCTACGAGCAGTACTTC. Amino acids: CASGTGKPYEQYF. The J gene is TRBJ2-7, the V gene TRBV18; D is possibly TRBD1 (6 bases). The germline CDR1 and CDR2 sequences are KGHSH and LQKENI. V lost 8 bases and J 2 bases, leaving 13 bases between the germline ends. CDR3 length equals 13 residues.

This chain uses TRBV6-5 with TRBJ1-1; D is undetermined. CDR3 length: 13 residues. Per the germline V gene, CDR1 is MNHEY and CDR2 is SVGAGI. The germline V and J ends were trimmed by 8 bases and 0 bases, with 10 bases remaining between them. The CDR3, as DNA: TGTGCCAGCGCACTGGCTATGAACACTGAAGCTTTCTTT. It is translated as CASALAMNTEAFF.

The chain uses TRBV18 and TRBJ2-5, with D perhaps assigned TRBD1 or TRBD2 (6 bases each). The CDR3 is 16 residues long. The V gene lost 2 bases and the J gene lost 2 bases, with 15 bases spanning the gap. CDR1 is KGHSH and CDR2 is LQKENI in the germline V gene. CDR3 region: CASSPLVAGTQETQYF. In DNA, the CDR3 is TGTGCCAGCTCACCATTGGTGGCGGGGACACAAGAGACCCAGTACTTC.

This clone appeared a few times. This chain uses TRBV18 with TRBJ1-6; D perhaps matches TRBD1 (6 bases). This CDR3 region has 14 residues. The V gene's germline CDR1 is KGHSH and CDR2 LQKENI. V was clipped by 3 bases and J by 10 bases, with 13 bases between them. In DNA, the CDR3 is TGTGCCAGCTCACCCGACGGACAGTACTCACCCCTCCACTTT. Its protein is CASSPDGQYSPLHF.

In its sample, this clone was seen once. This chain connects TRBV5-4 to TRBJ2-3; possibly TRBD2 for D (6 bases). V gave up 2 bases and J gave up 12 bases, with 19 bases separating them. Germline CDR1 SGHNT, CDR2 YYREEE (reference sequence). This CDR3 has 14 residues. This CDR3 is CASSLSTGTREQYF. As DNA, the CDR3 is TGTGCCAGCAGCTTATCAACCGGGACTCGAGAACAGTATTTT.

The chain combines TRBV18 with TRBJ1-6, with D tentatively TRBD1 (6 bases). The length of the CDR3 is 15 residues. The V end was cut by 6 bases, the J end by 3 bases, with 12 bases between. Germline CDR1 reads KGHSH; CDR2 reads LQKENI. The CDR3 loop reads CASSQTGNYNSPLHF. For the CDR3, the DNA is TGTGCCAGCTCTCAAACAGGGAACTATAATTCACCCCTCCACTTT.

The rearrangement uses TRBV6-2 or TRBV6-3 and TRBJ1-2, with D tentatively TRBD1 (6 bases). From germline, CDR1 is MNHEY and CDR2 SVGEGT. The CDR3 totals 14 residues. The V end lost 2 bases, the J end lost 7 bases, and 14 bases lay between the germline ends. DNA for the CDR3: TGTGCCAGCAGTTACGGCAGGGGATCTTTTGGCTACACCTTC. It encodes CASSYGRGSFGYTF.

This chain connects TRBV6-6 to TRBJ2-1, with no clear D. Germline CDR1 MNHNY, CDR2 SVGAGI (reference sequence). V lost 5 bases, J lost 5 bases, and 13 bases lay in between. The CDR3 sequence is 14 residues long. The CDR3 DNA follows: TGTGCCAGCAGTGACCCCGACCATCACAATGAGCAGTTCTTC. Residues: CASSDPDHHNEQFF.

This chain links TRBV10-3 with TRBJ1-1, with a tentative D call TRBD1 (6 bases). Germline V gene data show CDR1 as ENHRY and CDR2 as SYGVKD. Trimming stripped 1 base from V and 4 bases from J, with 13 bases between. The CDR3 length is 15 residues. The CDR3 protein is CAISEYQGSGTEAFF. The CDR3 coding sequence is TGTGCCATCAGTGAGTATCAGGGGTCAGGCACTGAAGCTTTCTTT.

This chain uses TRBV18 with TRBJ1-1; 8 bases fit TRBD1. Per germline, CDR1 KGHSH and CDR2 LQKENI. CDR3 length equals 15 residues. J gave up 8 bases and V 2 bases, and 10 bases lay outside the gene matches. CDR3 DNA sequence: TGTGCCAGCTCACCAGCAGGACAGGGAAGGTTCGAAGCTTTCTTT. Protein: CASSPAGQGRFEAFF.

About this clone itself: The junction departs from germline at one end; a sequencing error may be responsible. The chain recombines TRBV28 with TRBJ2-2; D uncertain. This CDR3 contains 14 residues. CDR1 MDHEN and CDR2 SYDVKM come from the germline V gene. For the CDR3, the DNA is TGTGCTAGCAGTGAGCGCCCGAACACCGGGGAGCTGTTTTTT. Its protein is CASSERPNTGELFF. Variable domain in full (rest from reference TRBV28 and TRBJ2-2): DVKVTQSSRYLVKRTGEKVFLECVQDMDHENMFWYRQDPGLGLRLIYFSYDVKMKEKGDIPEGYSVSREKKERFSLILESASTNQTSMYLCASSERPNTGELFFGEGSRLTVL.

The rearrangement links TRBV6-5 to TRBJ2-7; TRBD2 might be the D (5 bases). Trimming removed 0 bases from V and 2 bases from J, with 14 bases in between. The germline gives CDR1 MNHEY, CDR2 SVGAGI. CDR3 length: 16 residues. CDR3 sequence: CASSYSGSDGTYEQYF. The CDR3 nucleotides read TGTGCCAGCAGTTACTCGGGTAGCGACGGAACCTACGAGCAGTACTTC.

CDR3 region: CASSLAPGGYTF. The CDR3 bases are TGTGCCAGCAGTTTGGCCCCGGGCGGCTACACCTTC. The chain carries TRBV28 and TRBJ1-2, with D uncertain. V was pared by 3 bases and J by 8 bases, with 10 bases between. Germline V gene sequence: CDR1 MDHEN, CDR2 SYDVKM. CDR3 size: 12 residues.

The CDR3 loop is CASTSGGHPEAFF. CDR3 sequence (DNA): TGTGCCAGCACGTCGGGGGGACACCCTGAAGCTTTCTTT. V and J are TRBV27 and TRBJ1-1, with D possibly being TRBD1 (6 bases). The CDR3 spans 13 residues. Germline CDR1 is MNHEY and CDR2 is SMNVEV (reference sequence). Trimming shortened V by 7 bases and J by 6 bases, and 15 bases separated the two germline ends.

V gene TRBV30 combines with J gene TRBJ1-1; no clear D gene. Trimming shortened V by 5 bases and J by 6 bases, and 7 bases separated the two germline ends. CDR1 and CDR2 from the germline V gene are GTSNPN and SVGIG (reference sequence). CDR3 length: 10 residues. CDR3 loop: CAWLRSEAFF. DNA of the CDR3: TGTGCCTGGCTAAGGTCTGAAGCTTTCTTT.

This chain uses TRBV10-3 with TRBJ1-2, with 11 nucleotides matching TRBD1. The CDR3 is made up of 15 amino acids. Trimming removed 6 bases from V and 2 bases from J; junction bases left unmatched: 5. Germline CDR1 ENHRY, CDR2 SYGVKD. CDR3 nucleotide sequence: TGTGCCATCAGCGGGGACAGGGGGTTCAACTATGGCTACACCTTC. Encoded protein: CAISGDRGFNYGYTF.

V gene TRBV5-1 combines with J gene TRBJ2-1; D not resolved. The germline CDR1 and CDR2 sequences are SGHRS and YFSETQ. This CDR3 spans 14 amino acids. Trimming removed 3 bases at V and 2 bases at J, with 9 bases between. Written as DNA, the CDR3 is TGCGCCAGCAGCTCGCCACCGACCTACAATGAGCAGTTCTTC. Protein sequence: CASSSPPTYNEQFF.

The chain is built from TRBV11-3 and TRBJ1-1; possibly TRBD1 for D (6 bases). Germline V lookup: CDR1 SGHNT, CDR2 YENEEA. Trimming took off 4 bases at V and 3 bases at J, with 9 bases between the two ends. The CDR3 has 13 amino acids. CDR3 protein: CASSSQGYTEAFF. The CDR3 DNA follows: TGTGCCAGCAGCTCGCAGGGGTACACTGAAGCTTTCTTT.

This clone was detected only once. The rearrangement links TRBV6-1 to TRBJ2-3; D unclear. CDR3 size: 14 residues. In germline, CDR1 is MNHNS, CDR2 SASEGT. Trimming pared 2 bases from V and 6 bases from J, leaving 12 bases between. DNA for the CDR3: TGTGCCAGCAGTGAACAAGATTACATTGATACGCAGTATTTT. This gives the protein CASSEQDYIDTQYF.

The chain recombines TRBV11-2 with TRBJ2-7; a weak D match, TRBD2 (5 bases). Germline CDR1 SGHAT, CDR2 FQNNGV. Trimming cost V 1 base and J 2 bases, with 9 bases left between them. This CDR3 has 14 residues. CDR3 DNA sequence: TGTGCCAGCAGCTTAGTCCTGACTACCTACGAGCAGTACTTC. It translates to CASSLVLTTYEQYF.

V and J are TRBV18 and TRBJ2-5, with D unresolved. The ends were cut back, 2 bases at V and 2 bases at J, with 9 bases in the middle. CDR3 length equals 14 residues. Per the germline V gene, CDR1 is KGHSH and CDR2 is LQKENI. The CDR3 here is CASSPSYGQETQYF. The CDR3 coding sequence is TGTGCCAGCTCACCATCTTACGGGCAAGAGACCCAGTACTTC.

This rearrangement joins TRBV30 to TRBJ1-6; 7 bases fit TRBD1. The ends lost 4 bases at V and 9 bases at J; junction bases unmatched: 6. The CDR3 covers 13 residues. CDR1 is GTSNPN, CDR2 SVGIG, per germline (reference sequence). The CDR3 DNA is TGTGCCTGGACGGGACAGTTACGTTCACCCCTCCACTTT. The encoded protein is CAWTGQLRSPLHF.

This chain uses TRBV18 with TRBJ1-6, with unresolved D. The V gene's germline CDR1 is KGHSH and CDR2 LQKENI. V was trimmed by 6 bases and J by 0 bases, leaving 6 bases between them. The CDR3 loop spans 14 amino acids. Here the CDR3 reads CASSSSSYNSPLHF. CDR3 in DNA: TGTGCCAGCTCCTCAAGCTCCTATAATTCACCCCTCCACTTT.

The rearrangement uses TRBV5-1 and TRBJ1-1; TRBD1 might be the D (5 bases). With 1 base removed from V and 3 bases from J, the gap between germline ends came to 10 bases. In germline, CDR1 is SGHRS, CDR2 YFSETQ. The CDR3 contains 14 residues. For the CDR3, the DNA is TGCGCCAGCAGCTTGCTGGGGGGGGACACTGAAGCTTTCTTT. Translated, it gives CASSLLGGDTEAFF.